The rows below give T cell receptor beta chains drawn from one sample of a study of cytomegalovirus exposure and HLA in healthy donors. Generated by immunoSEQ multiplex PCR, the TCRdb table keeps only in-frame clones and is missing some. The data show tens of thousands of clones, under 70% seen once. Sequencing input: PBMCs. These receptors came from a woman between 45 and 65 years old in good health and CMV-seropositive. The CDR3 runs from the conserved cysteine through the conserved F or W. A D gene is named only where the DNA matches it firmly. Part of the rows lack a size; the others show once, few, many or a class for expanded clones.

clone_size: NA
d_call: TRBD1
v_call: TRBV2
j_call: TRBJ1-3
cdr3_nt: TGTGCCAGCAGTGGAGGGGACAGGGACCGAAACACCATATATTTT
cdr3_aa: CASSGGDRDRNTIYF

clone_size: NA
d_call: NA
v_call: TRBV10-3
j_call: TRBJ1-1
cdr3_nt: TGTGCCATCAGTGATTCGGCAAGGAGAGAAGCTTTCTTT
cdr3_aa: CAISDSARREAFF

clone_size: NA
d_call: NA
v_call: TRBV2
j_call: TRBJ1-5
cdr3_nt: TGTGCCAGCAGGAGACAGCTTCCTTGGCCCCAGCATTTT
cdr3_aa: CASRRQLPWPQHF

clone_size: NA
d_call: NA
v_call: TRBV25-1
j_call: TRBJ1-2
cdr3_nt: TGTGCCAGCAGTGAATTACCAGGCCCCGTTCCCCCATATGGCTACACCTTC
cdr3_aa: CASSELPGPVPPYGYTF

clone_size: NA
d_call: NA
v_call: TRBV9
j_call: TRBJ1-1
cdr3_nt: TGTGCCAGCAGCGCGGACAGCCTCACTGAAGCTTTCTTT
cdr3_aa: CASSADSLTEAFF

clone_size: NA
d_call: TRBD2
v_call: TRBV4-1
j_call: TRBJ2-1
cdr3_nt: TGCGCCAGCAGCCAACTTAGCGGGGGGGCGGGAGAGCAGTTCTTC
cdr3_aa: CASSQLSGGAGEQFF

clone_size: NA
d_call: NA
v_call: TRBV25-1
j_call: TRBJ1-2
cdr3_nt: TGTGCCAGCAGAGACACGACCTCTAACTATGGCTACACCTTC
cdr3_aa: CASRDTTSNYGYTF

clone_size: NA
d_call: NA
v_call: TRBV7-2
j_call: TRBJ1-5
cdr3_nt: TGTGCCAGCAGCCCTAAAGGGGGTCAGCCCCAGCATTTT
cdr3_aa: CASSPKGGQPQHF

clone_size: few
d_call: NA
v_call: TRBV7-9
j_call: TRBJ2-2
cdr3_nt: TGTGCCAGCGCCCCCGCGGGTAACGGGGAGCTGTTTTTT
cdr3_aa: CASAPAGNGELFF

clone_size: NA
d_call: NA
v_call: TRBV7-9
j_call: TRBJ2-2
cdr3_nt: TGTTCCAGCAGCTCTTGGGAGCGTCGGAACACCGGGGAGCTGTTTTTT
cdr3_aa: CSSSSWERRNTGELFF

clone_size: few
d_call: NA
v_call: TRBV10-3
j_call: TRBJ2-3
cdr3_nt: TGTGCCATCCAGTCCAGCACAGATACGCAGTATTTT
cdr3_aa: CAIQSSTDTQYF

clone_size: few
d_call: TRBD2
v_call: TRBV27
j_call: TRBJ2-3
cdr3_nt: TGTGCCAGCAGTTTTAGGCCTAGCGGGGGGGTTGCAGATACGCAGTATTTT
cdr3_aa: CASSFRPSGGVADTQYF

clone_size: NA
d_call: NA
v_call: TRBV7-9
j_call: TRBJ2-7
cdr3_nt: TGTTCCAGCAGCCGCGGGGTCTACGAGCAGTACTTC
cdr3_aa: CSSSRGVYEQYF

clone_size: NA
d_call: TRBD1
v_call: TRBV28
j_call: TRBJ2-2
cdr3_nt: TGTGCCAGCAGCCCCGGGACAGGGGGCATCGGGGAGCTGTTTTTT
cdr3_aa: CASSPGTGGIGELFF

clone_size: NA
d_call: TRBD2
v_call: TRBV5-5
j_call: TRBJ2-1
cdr3_nt: TGTGCCAGCAGCTCGGTGTGGTCTAGCGGGGGCGGTGAGCAGTTCTTC
cdr3_aa: CASSSVWSSGGGEQFF

clone_size: NA
d_call: NA
v_call: TRBV27
j_call: TRBJ2-5
cdr3_nt: TGTGCCAGCACCGCGGACAGCCAGCAAGAGACCCAGTACTTC
cdr3_aa: CASTADSQQETQYF

clone_size: few
d_call: TRBD2
v_call: TRBV5-1
j_call: TRBJ2-2
cdr3_nt: TGCGCCAGCAGCTTGGAGCGGGGGCTGAACACCGGGGAGCTGTTTTTT
cdr3_aa: CASSLERGLNTGELFF

clone_size: NA
d_call: NA
v_call: TRBV9
j_call: TRBJ1-2
cdr3_nt: TGTGCCAGCAGCGATCCCCGGGATGGCTACACCTTC
cdr3_aa: CASSDPRDGYTF

clone_size: NA
d_call: NA
v_call: TRBV5-1
j_call: TRBJ2-3
cdr3_nt: TGCGCCAGCAGACTCCAGGGGCGCACAGATACGCAGTATTTT
cdr3_aa: CASRLQGRTDTQYF

clone_size: NA
d_call: TRBD2
v_call: TRBV5-1
j_call: TRBJ2-7
cdr3_nt: TGCGCCAGCAGCTTGGCCTCAGCTAGCGGGGGTTCCTACGAGCAGTACTTC
cdr3_aa: CASSLASASGGSYEQYF

clone_size: NA
d_call: NA
v_call: TRBV2
j_call: TRBJ1-2
cdr3_nt: TGTGCCAGCAGTGAAGGTTGGGTCAGGGAAGGCTACACCTTC
cdr3_aa: CASSEGWVREGYTF

clone_size: few
d_call: TRBD2
v_call: TRBV19
j_call: TRBJ2-3
cdr3_nt: TGTGCCAGTAGTCTATCTAGCGGGGATCTAGATACGCAGTATTTT
cdr3_aa: CASSLSSGDLDTQYF

clone_size: few
d_call: NA
v_call: TRBV18
j_call: TRBJ2-2
cdr3_nt: TGTGCCAGCTCACCACCGGGAGGTTCGGACGGGGAGCTGTTTTTT
cdr3_aa: CASSPPGGSDGELFF

clone_size: NA
d_call: NA
v_call: TRBV28
j_call: TRBJ1-6
cdr3_nt: TGTGCCAGCACCCCCCTGCGGGGGACCCTCCACTTT
cdr3_aa: CASTPLRGTLHF

clone_size: many
d_call: NA
v_call: TRBV5-4
j_call: TRBJ1-1
cdr3_nt: TGTGCCAGCAGCTGGAGGGACGGTAACACTGAAGCTTTCTTT
cdr3_aa: CASSWRDGNTEAFF

clone_size: NA
d_call: NA
v_call: TRBV28
j_call: TRBJ2-6
cdr3_nt: TGTGCCAGCAGTTTAAGACAGGTACTTGTGACCAACGTCCTGACTTTC
cdr3_aa: CASSLRQVLVTNVLTF

clone_size: NA
d_call: NA
v_call: TRBV30
j_call: TRBJ2-3
cdr3_nt: TGTGCCTGGAGTGCCGCTAGAGATACGCAGTATTTT
cdr3_aa: CAWSAARDTQYF

clone_size: few
d_call: NA
v_call: TRBV7-2
j_call: TRBJ2-3
cdr3_nt: TGTGCCAGCAGCTCACAGGGTTGGGATACGCAGTATTTT
cdr3_aa: CASSSQGWDTQYF

clone_size: NA
d_call: TRBD2
v_call: TRBV2
j_call: TRBJ2-1
cdr3_nt: TGTGCCAGCAGTGAACCGCGGGGGGAAAAGCGTGAGCAGTTCTTC
cdr3_aa: CASSEPRGEKREQFF

clone_size: NA
d_call: TRBD1
v_call: TRBV12-5
j_call: TRBJ2-2
cdr3_nt: TGTGCTAGTGGTCCGCAGGGGGCATCGAACACCGGGGAGCTGTTTTTT
cdr3_aa: CASGPQGASNTGELFF

clone_size: few
d_call: NA
v_call: TRBV5-1
j_call: TRBJ2-1
cdr3_nt: TGCGCCAGCAGCTTGGCTATTCCGGGGAATGAGCAGTTCTTC
cdr3_aa: CASSLAIPGNEQFF

clone_size: few
d_call: NA
v_call: TRBV15
j_call: TRBJ2-5
cdr3_nt: TGTGCCACCAGCAGAGACAGGGCAATGGAGACCCAGTACTTC
cdr3_aa: CATSRDRAMETQYF

clone_size: once
d_call: NA
v_call: TRBV10-2
j_call: TRBJ1-4
cdr3_nt: TGCGCCAGCAGTGAGTGGACAGCAACTAATGAAAAACTGTTTTTT
cdr3_aa: CASSEWTATNEKLFF

clone_size: NA
d_call: NA
v_call: TRBV27
j_call: TRBJ1-6
cdr3_nt: TGTGCCAGCAGTACCACAACACACAATTCACCCCTCCACTTT
cdr3_aa: CASSTTTHNSPLHF

clone_size: few
d_call: NA
v_call: TRBV19
j_call: TRBJ1-1
cdr3_nt: TGTGCCAGTAGTATAGAGAGAACGAACACTGAAGCTTTCTTT
cdr3_aa: CASSIERTNTEAFF

clone_size: NA
d_call: NA
v_call: TRBV10-3
j_call: TRBJ2-1
cdr3_nt: TGTGCCACCGGAGAGGTCTTTAATGAGCAGTTCTTC
cdr3_aa: CATGEVFNEQFF

clone_size: NA
d_call: TRBD2
v_call: TRBV27
j_call: TRBJ2-5
cdr3_nt: TGTGCCAGCGGACTAGCGGGGTTAGCAGGGGAGACCCAGTACTTC
cdr3_aa: CASGLAGLAGETQYF

clone_size: NA
d_call: NA
v_call: TRBV28
j_call: TRBJ1-1
cdr3_nt: TGTGCCAGTCGTGGCCCCATCTACACTGAAGCTTTCTTT
cdr3_aa: CASRGPIYTEAFF

clone_size: NA
d_call: NA
v_call: TRBV18
j_call: TRBJ1-1
cdr3_nt: TGTGCCAGCTCACCACCGGCCCGGGGGTACACTGAAGCTTTCTTT
cdr3_aa: CASSPPARGYTEAFF